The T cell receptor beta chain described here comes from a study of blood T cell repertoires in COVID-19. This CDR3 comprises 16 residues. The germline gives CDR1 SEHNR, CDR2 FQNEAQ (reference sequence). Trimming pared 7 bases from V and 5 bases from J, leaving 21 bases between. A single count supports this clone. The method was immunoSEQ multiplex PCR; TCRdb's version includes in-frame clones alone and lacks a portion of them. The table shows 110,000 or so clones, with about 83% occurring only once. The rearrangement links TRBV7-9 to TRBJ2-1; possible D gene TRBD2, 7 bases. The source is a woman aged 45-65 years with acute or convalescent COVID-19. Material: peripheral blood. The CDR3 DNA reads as TGTGCCAGCAAAAGGGGGGGAACACAAGCCCACAATGAGCAGTTCTTC. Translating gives CASKRGGTQAHNEQFF.